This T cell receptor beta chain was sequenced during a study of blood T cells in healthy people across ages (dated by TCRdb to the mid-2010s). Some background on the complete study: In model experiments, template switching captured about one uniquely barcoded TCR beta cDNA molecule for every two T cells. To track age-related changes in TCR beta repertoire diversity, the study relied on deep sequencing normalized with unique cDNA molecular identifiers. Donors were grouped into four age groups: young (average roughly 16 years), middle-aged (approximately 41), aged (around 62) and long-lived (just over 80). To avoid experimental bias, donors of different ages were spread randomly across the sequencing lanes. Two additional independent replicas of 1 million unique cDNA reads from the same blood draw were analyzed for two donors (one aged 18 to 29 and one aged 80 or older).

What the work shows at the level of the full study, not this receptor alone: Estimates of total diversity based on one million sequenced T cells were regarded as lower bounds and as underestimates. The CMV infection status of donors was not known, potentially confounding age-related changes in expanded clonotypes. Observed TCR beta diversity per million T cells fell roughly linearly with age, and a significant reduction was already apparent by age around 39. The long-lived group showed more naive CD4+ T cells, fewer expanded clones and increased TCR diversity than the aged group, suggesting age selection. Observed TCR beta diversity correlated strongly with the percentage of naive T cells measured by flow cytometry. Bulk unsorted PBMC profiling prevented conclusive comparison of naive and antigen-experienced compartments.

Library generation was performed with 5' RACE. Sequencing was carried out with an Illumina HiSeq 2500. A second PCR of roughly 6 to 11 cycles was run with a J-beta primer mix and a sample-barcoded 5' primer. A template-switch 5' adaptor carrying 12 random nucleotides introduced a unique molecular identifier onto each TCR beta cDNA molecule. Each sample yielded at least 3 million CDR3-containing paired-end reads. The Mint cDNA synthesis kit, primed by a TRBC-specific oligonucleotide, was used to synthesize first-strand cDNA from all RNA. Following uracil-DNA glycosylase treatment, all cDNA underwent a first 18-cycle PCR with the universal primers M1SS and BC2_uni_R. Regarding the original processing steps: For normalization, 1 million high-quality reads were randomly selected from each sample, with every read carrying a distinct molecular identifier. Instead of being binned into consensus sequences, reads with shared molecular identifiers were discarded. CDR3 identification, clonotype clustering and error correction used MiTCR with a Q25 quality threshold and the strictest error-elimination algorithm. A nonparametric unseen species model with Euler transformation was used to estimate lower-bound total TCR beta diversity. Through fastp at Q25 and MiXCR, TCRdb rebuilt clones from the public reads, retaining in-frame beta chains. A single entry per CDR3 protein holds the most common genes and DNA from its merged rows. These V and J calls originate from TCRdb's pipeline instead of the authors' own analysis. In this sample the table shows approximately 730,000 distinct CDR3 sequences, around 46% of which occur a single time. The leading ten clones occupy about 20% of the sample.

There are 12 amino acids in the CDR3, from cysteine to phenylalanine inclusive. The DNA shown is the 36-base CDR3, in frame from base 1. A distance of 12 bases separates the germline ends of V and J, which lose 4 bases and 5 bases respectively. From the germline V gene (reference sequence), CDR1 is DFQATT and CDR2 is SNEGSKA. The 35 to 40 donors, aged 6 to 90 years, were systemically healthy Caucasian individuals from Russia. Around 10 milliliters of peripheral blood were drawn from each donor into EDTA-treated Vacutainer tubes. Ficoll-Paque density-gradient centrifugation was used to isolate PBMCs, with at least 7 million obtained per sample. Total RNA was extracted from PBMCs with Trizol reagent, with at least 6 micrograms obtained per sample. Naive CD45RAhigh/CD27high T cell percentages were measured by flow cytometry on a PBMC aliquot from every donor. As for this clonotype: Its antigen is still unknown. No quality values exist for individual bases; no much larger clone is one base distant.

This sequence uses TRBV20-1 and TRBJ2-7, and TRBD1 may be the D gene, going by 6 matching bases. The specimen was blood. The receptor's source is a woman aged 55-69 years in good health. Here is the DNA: TGCAGTGCTAAAGGGGGAACCCACGAGCAGTACTTC. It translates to CSAKGGTHEQYF.